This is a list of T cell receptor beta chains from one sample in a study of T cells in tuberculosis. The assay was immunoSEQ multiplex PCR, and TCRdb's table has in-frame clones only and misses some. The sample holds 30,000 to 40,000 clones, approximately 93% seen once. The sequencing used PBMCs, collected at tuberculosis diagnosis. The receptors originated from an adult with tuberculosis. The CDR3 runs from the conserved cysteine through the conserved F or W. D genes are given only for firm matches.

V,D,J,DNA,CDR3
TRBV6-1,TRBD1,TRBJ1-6,TGTGCCAGTCGCCCCGGACAGGCGATTAATTCACCCCTCCACTTT,CASRPGQAINSPLHF
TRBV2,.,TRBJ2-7,TGTGCCAGCAGTCCGGGAGCGGCTAACGAGCAGTACTTC,CASSPGAANEQYF
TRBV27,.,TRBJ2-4,TGTGCCAGCAGCGACCCACAGGGCCCAAGAAACATTCAGTACTTC,CASSDPQGPRNIQYF
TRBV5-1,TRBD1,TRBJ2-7,TGCGCCAGCTTTCCGGGACAGGGACCCTACGAGCAGTACTTC,CASFPGQGPYEQYF
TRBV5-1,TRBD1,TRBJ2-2,TGCGCCAGCAGCTGGACTGACAGGGGCACCGGGGAGCTGTTTTTT,CASSWTDRGTGELFF
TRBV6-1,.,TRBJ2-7,TGTGCCAGCAGTCTCTACGAGCAGTACTTC,CASSLYEQYF
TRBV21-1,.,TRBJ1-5,TGTGCCAGCAGCAAAGGAGAGGTAAAGCCCCGGGACAGGGGTAATCAGCCCCAGCATTTT,CASSKGEVKPRDRGNQPQHF
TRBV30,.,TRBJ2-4,TGTGCCTGGAGTGTAACTAGGGTTGTTTCTCCCTTAGCCAAAAACATTCAGTACTTC,CAWSVTRVVSPLAKNIQYF
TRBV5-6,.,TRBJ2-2,TGTGCCAGCAGTTTGTCCTCGTCCGGGGAGCTGTTTTTT,CASSLSSSGELFF
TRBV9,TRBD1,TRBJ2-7,TGTGCCAGCAGCGTAACAGGGGCCTACGAGCAGTACTTC,CASSVTGAYEQYF